One sample yielded the 23 T cell receptor beta chains listed below, sequenced in a study of monozygotic twins with inflammatory bowel disease. TCRdb re-called the 5' RACE reads; one entry per CDR3 protein, DNA not given. This sample contains 200,000 to 250,000 distinct CDR3 sequences. The sample was blood. These receptors were collected from a human donor with ulcerative colitis or Crohn's disease, or a healthy co-twin of an affected twin (not recorded which).

This chain joins TRBV4-1 and TRBJ1-6. The CDR3 has 20 residues. Germline V gives CDR1 MGHRA, CDR2 YSYEKL. The CDR3 here is CASSQGVGVIGSSYNSPLHF.

The rearrangement links TRBV5-1 to TRBJ1-4. This CDR3 comprises 16 residues. Germline assignment: CDR1 SGHRS and CDR2 YFSETQ. Here the CDR3 reads CASSHRGGAGNEKLFF.

V gene TRBV28 combines with J gene TRBJ1-2; the D gene TCRdb calls, TRBD1, cannot be checked with no DNA. The CDR3 contains 14 residues. The germline V gene has CDR1 MDHEN and CDR2 SYDVKM. The CDR3 spells CASSLGVQGYGYTF.

The chain employs TRBV12-3 or TRBV12-4 and TRBJ2-1; no DNA is available, so the TRBD1 call from TCRdb remains unchecked. There are 14 residues in the CDR3. This chain's CDR3 is CASSPRTGSGEQFF.

V is TRBV12-3 or TRBV12-4 and J is TRBJ1-6. The CDR3 has 13 residues. The CDR3 spells CASSLINYSPLHF.

The chain carries TRBV6-1 and TRBJ2-1; the D call from TCRdb, TRBD1, cannot be confirmed without DNA. The CDR3 loop spans 13 amino acids. Germline assignment: CDR1 MNHNS and CDR2 SASEGT. CDR3 sequence reads: CASSEAPSGQQFF.

The chain couples TRBV19 to TRBJ2-2; TCRdb lists TRBD1, though no DNA is available to test this call. In germline, CDR1 is LNHDA, CDR2 SQIVND (reference sequence). The CDR3 loop spans 15 amino acids. The CDR3 loop reads CASSNSGERTGELFF.

J is TRBJ2-1 and V is TRBV2; the D gene TCRdb calls, TRBD1, cannot be checked with no DNA. Germline V lookup: CDR1 SNHLY, CDR2 FYNNEI. The CDR3 is 17 residues long. This CDR3 reads CASSGEDRGGTGNEQFF.

The rearrangement links TRBV29-1 to TRBJ2-7; absent DNA, TCRdb's TRBD1 call cannot be checked. Per germline, CDR1 SQVTM and CDR2 ANQGSEA. The CDR3 sequence is 13 residues long. This CDR3 reads CSVAPGQGKEQYF.

The V gene is TRBV20-1, the J gene TRBJ2-4; TCRdb's D gene call, TRBD1, goes unchecked for lack of DNA. In germline, CDR1 is DFQATT, CDR2 SNEGSKA (reference sequence). The CDR3 loop spans 12 amino acids. CDR3 residues: CSWLGRKNIQYF.

V and J are TRBV7-9 and TRBJ2-1; the TCRdb D gene call, TRBD2, has no DNA to confirm it. Germline V CDR1 and CDR2: SEHNR, FQNEAQ (reference sequence). This CDR3 is 13 amino acids long. The CDR3 protein is CASSSDGRDEQFF.

CDR3 protein: CASSLADRSSDTQYF. The genes are TRBV5-1 and TRBJ2-3; TCRdb returns TRBD1, unconfirmable since there is no DNA. Germline lookup yields CDR1 SGHRS and CDR2 YFSETQ. CDR3 size: 15 residues.

V gene TRBV18 combines with J gene TRBJ2-7; TCRdb names TRBD1, which stays unverified in the absence of DNA. The germline V gene has CDR1 KGHSH and CDR2 LQKENI. The CDR3 is made up of 15 amino acids. This CDR3 reads CASSPPGQHGYEQYF. Drawing the rest from reference TRBV18 and TRBJ2-7, the complete variable domain is NAGVMQNPRHLVRRRGQEARLRCSPMKGHSHVYWYRQLPEEGLKFMVYLQKENIIDESGMPKERFSAEFPKEGPSILRIQQVVRGDSAAYFCASSPPGQHGYEQYFGPGTRLTVT.

The chain carries TRBV28 and TRBJ1-4; TCRdb lists TRBD1, though no DNA is available to test this call. This CDR3 comprises 15 residues. Germline-derived CDR1 and CDR2 are MDHEN and SYDVKM. The CDR3 sequence is CASRDPGAENEKLFF.

The CDR3 region is CASSSARDRVTDTQYF. This chain uses TRBV18 with TRBJ2-3; with no DNA, the TCRdb D assignment of TRBD1 cannot be verified. The CDR3 length is 16 residues. Germline V lookup: CDR1 KGHSH, CDR2 LQKENI.

The chain employs TRBV6-1 and TRBJ2-7. The germline V gene has CDR1 MNHNS and CDR2 SASEGT. The CDR3 totals 14 residues. The CDR3 loop reads CASSEGGTSYEQYF.

This sequence joins TRBV7-3 and TRBJ2-1; TCRdb's D call, TRBD1, is unchecked because there is no DNA. Germline CDR1 and CDR2: SGHTA and FQGTGA. The CDR3 contains 17 residues. The CDR3 reads CASSPDPRQIKGNEQFF.

This chain connects TRBV6-1 to TRBJ1-1; TCRdb proposes TRBD1, but this gene call is untestable without DNA. Germline CDR1 is MNHNS and CDR2 is SASEGT. CDR3 length: 14 residues. The CDR3 sequence is CASRSLDRDTEAFF.

The chain links TRBV7-9 to TRBJ2-7; TCRdb outputs TRBD2, but without DNA this stays unchecked. The CDR3 extends over 16 amino acids. Germline CDR1 reads SEHNR; CDR2 reads FQNEAQ (reference sequence). The CDR3 region is CASSPRGSGVRYEQYF.

This rearrangement joins TRBV6-1 to TRBJ2-5; TCRdb outputs TRBD1, but without DNA this stays unchecked. The CDR3 length is 15 residues. Looked up from germline, CDR1 is MNHNS and CDR2 is SASEGT. CDR3 amino acids: CASSEIYRRKETQYF.

This chain's CDR3 is CASKEGQGRGIGHYGYTF. This chain connects TRBV4-1 to TRBJ1-2; the D call from TCRdb, TRBD1, cannot be confirmed without DNA. The V gene's germline CDR1 is MGHRA and CDR2 YSYEKL. The CDR3 sequence is 18 residues long.

V and J are TRBV27 and TRBJ1-6. CDR3 length equals 14 residues. Germline V gene lookup returns CDR1 MNHEY and CDR2 SMNVEV (reference sequence). This chain's CDR3 is CASSLGGSSSPLHF.

The chain couples TRBV15 to TRBJ2-2; the TCRdb call, TRBD1, lacks DNA for checking. Per the germline V gene, CDR1 is LNHNV and CDR2 is YYDKDF (reference sequence). The CDR3 sequence is 17 residues long. The CDR3 protein is CATSRAVGTVTTGELFF.